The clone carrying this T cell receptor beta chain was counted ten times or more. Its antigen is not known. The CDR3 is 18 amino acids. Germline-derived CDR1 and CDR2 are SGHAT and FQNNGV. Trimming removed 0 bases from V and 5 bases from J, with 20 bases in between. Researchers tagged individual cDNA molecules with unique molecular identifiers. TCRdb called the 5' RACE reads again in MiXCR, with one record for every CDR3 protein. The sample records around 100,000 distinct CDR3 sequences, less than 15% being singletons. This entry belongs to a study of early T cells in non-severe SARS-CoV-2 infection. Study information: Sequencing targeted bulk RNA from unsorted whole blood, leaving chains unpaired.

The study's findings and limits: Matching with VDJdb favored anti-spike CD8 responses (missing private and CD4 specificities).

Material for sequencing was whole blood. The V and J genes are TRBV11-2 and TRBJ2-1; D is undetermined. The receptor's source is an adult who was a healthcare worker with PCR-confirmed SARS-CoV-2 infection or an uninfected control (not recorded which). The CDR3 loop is CASSLDRFLAVENNEQFF. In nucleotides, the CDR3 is TGTGCCAGCAGCTTAGATCGGTTTTTGGCGGTAGAAAACAATGAGCAGTTCTTC.